The T cell receptor (beta chain) under discussion was sequenced for a study of post-analysis software for immune sequencing data. Findings and caveats of the study: F measure grouped same-batch samples tightly together. Five TRBV segments occurring more often in patients than controls included TRBV5-6, TRBV5-1 and TRBV20-1.

Deletions cut 6 bases from V and 4 bases from J, with 21 bases between. The CDR3 runs to 16 residues. The germline V gene has CDR1 SGHTA and CDR2 FQGNSA. Built from TCR beta cDNA, the libraries had unique molecular identifiers in them. TCRdb reprocessed the PCR reads with MiXCR, giving one entry per CDR3 protein. This sample has hundreds of thousands of distinct CDR3 sequences, with 25% to 30% found just once. Concerning this clonotype itself: Its antigen is unidentified.

The TCR comes from a girl between 5 and 17 years old with multiple sclerosis. This chain joins TRBV7-2 and TRBJ1-1, with D possibly matching TRBD1 (6 bases). The source material was blood. CDR3 sequence reads: CASSPSVGGWGTEAFF. CDR3 DNA sequence: TGTGCCAGCAGTCCCTCGGTCGGGGGCTGGGGCACTGAAGCTTTCTTT.